The source of this TCR beta chain is a study of PD-1 blockade in mismatch repair-deficient tumors. Here immunoSEQ multiplex PCR was the method, and the copy in TCRdb shows in-frame clones only, minus some. The sample has some 66,000 clones; approximately 88% are singletons. Trimming removed 6 bases from V and 2 bases from J; junction bases left unmatched: 2. Germline CDR1 and CDR2: SNHLY and FYNNEI. The CDR3 runs to 13 residues. Whole-study findings and limits: Rapid post-treatment expansion, then contraction, generally preceding radiologic response, marked tumor-resident clones.

As regards this clone: Antigen specificity is unknown.

The receptor comes from an adult with mismatch repair-deficient cancer. V usage is TRBV2 and J usage is TRBJ2-7; 9 nucleotides match TRBD2. The material sequenced was peripheral blood, taken 52 weeks after starting pembrolizumab. The CDR3 nucleotides are TGTGCCAGCAGGGCTAGCGGGACCTACGAGCAGTACTTC. Translating gives CASRASGTYEQYF. Supplemented by reference TRBV2 and TRBJ2-7, the full variable domain reads EPEVTQTPSHQVTQMGQEVILRCVPISNHLYFYWYRQILGQKVEFLVSFYNNEISEKSEIFDDQFSVERPDGSNFTLKIRSTKLEDSAMYFCASRASGTYEQYFGPGTRLTVT.